The sequence of this T cell receptor beta chain was determined in a study of human T cells and chemical hapten exposure. Whole-study results and caveats: TCRs at a frequency above 1 in 1000 stayed unchanged with DPC sensitization.

From germline, CDR1 is MGHRA and CDR2 YSYEKL. This CDR3 is 14 amino acids long. Trimming took 4 bases from V and 2 from J; bases not matched to a gene: 3. This clonotype was picked up many times. Its antigen is as yet unknown. Sample time point: patch test 2, 6 weeks after DPC sensitization. Described treatment: therapeutic diphenylcyclopropenone sensitization with weekly scalp DPC. Whole blood that had not been fractionated was the source of extracted total RNA. For the library, individual cDNA molecules each received unique molecular identifiers. TCRdb called the RACE reads again in MiXCR, with one record for every CDR3 protein. The sample carries some 42,000 distinct CDR3 sequences, approximately 9.6% recorded once.

This material consisted of whole blood, taken in connection with sensitization to the hapten diphenylcyclopropenone (DPC). The chain has TRBV4-1 and TRBJ2-3, with TRBD1 matching over 7 bases. The source is a woman younger than 45 with alopecia areata. Some clones in this sample may be carry-over from other donors' samples. The CDR3 spells CASSPGTVTDTQYF. In nucleotides, the CDR3 is TGCGCCAGCAGCCCCGGGACAGTCACAGATACGCAGTATTTT.